This section outlines one T cell receptor (beta chain) sequence together with its context. This clone was counted a few times. The antigen it binds to is not known. Base qualities are not recorded, but no much larger clone differs from it by a single base. The library was built by means of the immunoSEQ multiplex PCR assay. DNA from the CD4+ T cells that had been cultured and isolated underwent TCR beta CDR3 sequencing. On the authors' methods: Non-productive TCR sequences were removed, reads were trimmed to the CDR3 region, and CDR3s of at least 7 amino acids were retained. Antigen-specific clonotypes were identified using the MANAFEST web app by comparison of expansion in peptide wells against reference cultures. To be called positive, a clone needed expansion at FDR<0.05 compared with the reference and with all other wells, an odds ratio greater than 5, and a frequency greater than 0.1% in two replicate wells. A clonotype was defined as cross-reactive if the clonotype was significantly expanded both in SARS-CoV-2 spike wells and in at least one common cold coronavirus spike condition. CDR3 similarity was assessed by Levenshtein distance using the stringdist R package, and unrooted trees were constructed with ape in R 3.6.1. TCRdb took this table from immuneACCESS and kept in-frame rearrangements with V and J called. Such tables lack part of the clones; where checked against another copy, unresolved V genes explain under half of the gap, and the rest is unexplained. That table is the source of V, J and clone size, and D and trimming were worked out from the DNA. The sample yields about 24,000 clones; 70% to 75% were counted once. The ten largest clonotypes hold 7.8% of the sample.

This entry comes from a study of vaccination effects on CD4 cells after COVID-19 (dated by TCRdb to between 2021 and 2024). In the study overall: Post-vaccine samples across the study were collected a median of 72 days after the second dose, with a range of 14 to 241. The Oncomine TCR Beta short-read assay on an Illumina iSeq 100 was used to sequence cultures from other donors in the study. A total of roughly 9 COVID-19 convalescent patients and a few SARS-CoV-2-naive healthy vaccine recipients were included in the full study. SARS-CoV-2 spike-specific CD4+ TCR repertoires from before and after mRNA vaccination were compared in COVID-19 convalescent patients and in infection-naive vaccine recipients. The paper as a whole reports these results and caveats: The study was limited by a small number of convalescent patients, and early post-infection timepoints were lacking. Clones induced by infection and clones induced by vaccination both contracted markedly at late timepoints after vaccination, which fits with T cell responses waning over time. Among healthy vaccine recipients, nearly all vaccine-induced clones were SARS-CoV-2 mono-reactive, and only 1 of 255 was cross-reactive with common cold coronaviruses.

Unmatched junction bases come to 2, with V trimmed by 2 bases and J by 1 base. The CDR3 sequence holds 15 residues, the cysteine and phenylalanine included. Only the CDR3 part of the read is kept: 45 bases, read in frame from the first base. Looking up the germline V gene yields CDR1 SGHNT and CDR2 YENEEA. To identify antigen-specific CD4+ T cell clonotypes by their expansion, the ViraFEST assay first stimulated PBMC with viral peptide pools and then applied TCR sequencing. After around 10 days of culture, CD4+ T cells were isolated with the EasySep CD4+ T cell isolation kit. Each participant got two doses of an mRNA SARS-CoV-2 vaccine, either BNT162b2 or mRNA-1273. Healthy vaccine recipients had no prior SARS-CoV-2 infection, confirmed by negative nucleocapsid antibodies before and after vaccination. Each well held 1.5 million to 2.5 million PBMC cultured in IMDM containing around 5.1% human AB serum, roughly 9.9 IU/ml IL-2 and gentamicin, along with about 9.3 ug/ml peptides. On days 3 and 7, half of the culture medium was replaced with fresh IL-2-containing medium. Unless noted otherwise, every peptide stimulation condition was grown in triplicate wells. PBMC were separated from whole blood using Ficoll-Paque Plus gradient centrifugation and were then either cryopreserved at -140C or used fresh. The overlapping peptide pools covered the spike proteins of SARS-CoV-2 and of the common cold coronaviruses HCoV-NL63, HCoV-OC43 and HCoV-229E. The QIAamp micro DNA kit was used to extract genomic DNA from the cultured CD4+ T cells.

Sequences were derived from CD4+ T cells from PBMCs cultured with SARS-CoV-2 spike peptides, sampled after COVID-19 vaccination. What the cell subset or site label conveys for this sample: SARS-CoV-2 spike overlapping peptide pool stimulation. Recombination linked TRBV11-3 to TRBJ1-1; 9 middle bases align to TRBD1. The clonotype originates from a human donor who received a COVID-19 vaccine. CDR3 protein: CASSLSGQGNTEAFF. In nucleotides, the sequence is TGTGCCAGCAGCTTATCGGGACAGGGGAACACTGAAGCTTTCTTT.